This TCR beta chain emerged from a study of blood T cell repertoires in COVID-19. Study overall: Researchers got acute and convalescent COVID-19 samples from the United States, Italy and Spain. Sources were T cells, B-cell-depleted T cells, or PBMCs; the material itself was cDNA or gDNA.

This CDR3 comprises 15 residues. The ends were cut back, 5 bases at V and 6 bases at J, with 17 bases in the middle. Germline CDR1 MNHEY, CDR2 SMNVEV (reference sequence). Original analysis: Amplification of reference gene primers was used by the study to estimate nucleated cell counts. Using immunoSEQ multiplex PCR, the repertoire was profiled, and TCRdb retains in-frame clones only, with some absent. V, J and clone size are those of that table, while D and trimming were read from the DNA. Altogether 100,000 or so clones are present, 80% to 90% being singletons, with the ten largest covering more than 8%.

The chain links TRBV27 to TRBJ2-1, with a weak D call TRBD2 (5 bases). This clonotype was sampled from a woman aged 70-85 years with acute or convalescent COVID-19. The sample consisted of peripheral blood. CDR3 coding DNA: TGTGCCAGCAGTAGGGTCCCCACGAGGGTCAATGAGCAGTTCTTC. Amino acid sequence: CASSRVPTRVNEQFF.